This TCR beta chain was captured in a study of Ad26.COV2.S vaccination and SARS-CoV-2 variants. The wider study: Intramuscularly, Ad26.COV2.S was given either once or twice, 56 days apart.

Indicated treatment: 15 to 20 received Ad26.COV2.S at low or high dose, single or two shots; roughly 5 received placebo; per-sample allocation not given. The samples date from day 63 after the first vaccine or placebo injection. Germline lookup yields CDR1 MNHEY and CDR2 SMNVEV (reference sequence). Trimming cost V 8 bases and J 3 bases, with 17 bases left between them. There are 15 residues in the CDR3. Method: immunoSEQ multiplex PCR; TCRdb's copy keeps in-frame clones and lacks some. Found here are 300,000 to 500,000 clones, approximately 86% of them singletons; the top ten hold 3.5%. Details on this clone: Antigen unknown.

Study-wide findings and caveats: With respect to non-spike TCR breadth, vaccine and placebo recipients were similar. Vaccine recipients had higher spike-specific TCR breadth than placebo recipients. An underestimation of total T cell responses may have resulted from the TCR breadth and depth analyses.

The sequence derives from a person aged 18 to 59 who received the Ad26.COV2.S COVID-19 vaccine or a placebo. The chain links TRBV27 to TRBJ2-4; unclear D gene. Source: peripheral blood, taken in a trial of Ad26.COV2.S vaccine versus placebo. In DNA form, the CDR3 reads TGTGCCAGCCAAAAGGCCACAAATATCAAAAACATTCAGTACTTC. This sequence encodes CASQKATNIKNIQYF.